This is a list of T cell receptor beta chains from one sample in a study of CD8+CD57+ T cells in acquired aplastic anemia. TCRdb ran MiXCR on the reads and lists one entry per CDR3 protein. This sample has 300,000 or so distinct CDR3 sequences; 45% to 70% occur once, and the top ten carry roughly 8%. The sequenced sample consisted of sorted CD4+, CD8+, or CD8+CD57+ T cells (not recorded which) from PBMCs. The receptor source for this set is a human donor with severe aplastic anemia or a healthy control (not recorded which). CDR3s include the opening cysteine and the closing phenylalanine or tryptophan. The D gene is left open where the match is weak. Expanded clones get a size class; other rows say once, few or many, or leave the size out.

TRBV24-1,TRBJ1-1,.,.,CATSAGKNTEAFF,TGTGCCACCAGTGCAGGGAAGAACACTGAAGCTTTCTTT
TRBV5-1,TRBJ2-2,.,.,CASMGLVGGELFF,TGCGCCAGCATGGGGTTGGTCGGCGGGGAGCTGTTTTTT
TRBV7-2,TRBJ1-5,TRBD1,.,CASSLGQGADSSNQPQHF,TGTGCCAGCAGCTTAGGGCAGGGGGCCGACTCGAGCAATCAGCCCCAGCATTTT
TRBV15,TRBJ2-7,TRBD1,.,CATSNADRGLYEQHF,TGTGCCACCAGCAACGCGGACAGGGGGCTATACGAGCAGCACTTC
TRBV6-4,TRBJ1-2,.,few,CASSVGPETGYTF,TGTGCCAGCAGTGTTGGGCCGGAGACTGGCTACACCTTC
TRBV19,TRBJ2-7,TRBD1,.,CASRGTGGDEQYF,TGTGCCAGTAGAGGGACAGGGGGCGACGAGCAGTACTTC
TRBV4-2,TRBJ2-3,.,many,CASSQEAGTSTDTQYF,TGTGCCAGCAGCCAAGAGGCGGGGACTAGCACAGATACGCAGTATTTT
TRBV24-1,TRBJ1-5,.,.,CATGRSNQPQHF,TGTGCCACAGGGAGAAGCAATCAGCCCCAGCATTTT
TRBV29-1,TRBJ1-1,TRBD1,.,CSFGTGEGIGLMNTEAFF,TGCAGCTTTGGGACAGGGGAGGGTATAGGTCTCATGAACACTGAAGCTTTCTTT
TRBV5-6,TRBJ2-1,.,many,CASSLAGAGNYNEQFF,TGTGCCAGCAGCTTGGCCGGTGCGGGGAACTACAATGAGCAGTTCTTC